One and the same sample provided the 27 T cell receptor beta chains below, sequenced in a study of T cells in Graves' hyperthyroidism and ophthalmopathy. What was amplified from RNA transcripts were TCR beta CDR3 regions. The study used the HTBI primer set for a first-round RT-PCR of the TCR CDR3. TCRdb called the multiplex PCR reads again in MiXCR, with one record for every CDR3 protein. The sample includes fewer than 550,000 distinct CDR3 sequences, 15% to 19% of them seen just once. Sequenced input: blood. These receptor sequences come from a woman aged 18-29 years with Graves' hyperthyroidism.

This clonotype appeared many times. This chain joins TRBV13 and TRBJ2-7; perhaps TRBD1 as D (5 bases). The CDR3 covers 12 residues. V shed 2 bases and J shed 6 bases, with 8 bases lying between them. The V gene's germline CDR1 is PRHDT and CDR2 FYEKMQ (reference sequence). The CDR3 DNA follows: TGTGCCAGCAGCTTACCTAGGGGCGAGCAGTACTTC. Encoded protein: CASSLPRGEQYF.

This rearrangement joins TRBV20-1 to TRBJ2-2; D unclear. The CDR3 has 12 amino acids. The V end lost 2 bases, the J end lost 3 bases, and 4 bases lay between the germline ends. Germline V gene lookup returns CDR1 DFQATT and CDR2 SNEGSKA (reference sequence). CDR3 residues: CSARHHTGELFF. CDR3 nucleotides: TGCAGTGCTAGACATCACACCGGGGAGCTGTTTTTT.

The V gene is TRBV28, the J gene TRBJ2-1; 9 positions agree with TRBD1. CDR1 MDHEN and CDR2 SYDVKM come from the germline V gene. The CDR3 contains 16 residues. The V gene end was trimmed by 1 base and the J gene end by 7 bases; junction bases not matched to a gene: 8. CDR3 sequence: CASSLFTGGARNEQFF. The CDR3 DNA reads TGTGCCAGCAGTTTATTTACAGGGGGCGCCCGGAATGAGCAGTTCTTC.

This clonotype was seen ten or more times. The V and J genes are TRBV11-2 and TRBJ2-2, with D unresolved. Germline V CDR1 and CDR2: SGHAT, FQNNGV. V was cut by 3 bases and J by 0 bases, with 8 bases left in between. The CDR3 is 15 amino acids. CDR3 sequence (DNA): TGTGCCAGCAGCTTCACAAACCCGAACACCGGGGAGCTGTTTTTT. Amino acids: CASSFTNPNTGELFF.

This clonotype was picked up many times. The chain combines TRBV4-1 with TRBJ2-3; 11 nucleotides match TRBD1. J gave up 0 bases and V 4 bases, and 6 bases lay outside the gene matches. The CDR3 extends over 17 amino acids. Germline V gene data show CDR1 as MGHRA and CDR2 as YSYEKL. In DNA form, the CDR3 reads TGCGCCAGCAGCCGCGTATGGACAGGGGGCAGCACAGATACGCAGTATTTT. Translating it yields CASSRVWTGGSTDTQYF.

The chain employs TRBV4-1 and TRBJ2-2, with D maybe TRBD2 (5 bases). The CDR3 is made up of 15 amino acids. In germline, CDR1 is MGHRA, CDR2 YSYEKL. Trimming stripped 4 bases from V and 0 bases from J, with 9 bases between. CDR3: CASSLGIPNTGELFF. In nucleotides, the CDR3 is TGCGCCAGCAGCCTCGGGATCCCGAACACCGGGGAGCTGTTTTTT.

V usage is TRBV19 and J usage is TRBJ2-1; D possibly corresponds to TRBD2 (6 bases). CDR3 length: 15 residues. V lost 7 bases to trimming and J lost 5 bases, with 18 bases between them. Per the germline V gene, CDR1 is LNHDA and CDR2 is SQIVND (reference sequence). CDR3: CASKAPGLSDNEQFF. The DNA of the CDR3 is TGTGCCAGTAAAGCTCCGGGACTTTCGGACAATGAGCAGTTCTTC.

The table lists this clonotype with many counts. The rearrangement joins TRBV5-5 to TRBJ2-1, with TRBD1 matching 9 bases. This CDR3 is 16 amino acids long. Germline CDR1 is SGHKS and CDR2 is YYEKEE (reference sequence). V lost 1 base, J lost 7 bases, and 9 bases stayed unmatched. The CDR3 spells CASSLYVVGTGNEQFF. For the CDR3, the DNA is TGTGCCAGCAGCTTGTACGTGGTGGGGACAGGGAATGAGCAGTTCTTC.

The chain recombines TRBV4-1 with TRBJ2-6; 7 bases match TRBD1. Germline CDR1 and CDR2: MGHRA and YSYEKL. V was clipped by 5 bases and J by 4 bases; unmatched bases: 8. CDR3 length: 16 amino acids. The CDR3 sequence is CASSNPTGSGANVLTF. Here the CDR3 DNA reads TGCGCCAGCAGCAATCCGACAGGGTCAGGGGCCAACGTCCTGACTTTC.

This clonotype was observed at least ten times. V and J are TRBV2 and TRBJ2-5; unclear D gene. The length of the CDR3 is 12 residues. The V end lost 7 bases, the J end lost 2 bases, and 8 bases lay between the germline ends. CDR1 is SNHLY, CDR2 FYNNEI, per germline. The CDR3 DNA is TGTGCCAGCACGGGTAATCAAGAGACCCAGTACTTC. Protein sequence: CASTGNQETQYF. Using reference TRBV2 and TRBJ2-5 for the parts outside the CDR3, the full variable domain is EPEVTQTPSHQVTQMGQEVILRCVPISNHLYFYWYRQILGQKVEFLVSFYNNEISEKSEIFDDQFSVERPDGSNFTLKIRSTKLEDSAMYFCASTGNQETQYFGPGTRLLVL.

The table lists this clonotype with a count of one. The chain links TRBV18 to TRBJ1-6; a possible D gene is TRBD1 (5 bases). The CDR3 contains 15 residues. V was shortened by 5 bases and J by 5 bases, with 13 bases between the two germline ends. Per germline, CDR1 KGHSH and CDR2 LQKENI. CDR3 DNA sequence: TGTGCCAGCTCAAGTTCGGAGGGGAATAATTCACCCCTCCACTTT. Its translation: CASSSSEGNNSPLHF. Full variable domain (missing parts from reference TRBV18 and TRBJ1-6): NAGVMQNPRHLVRRRGQEARLRCSPMKGHSHVYWYRQLPEEGLKFMVYLQKENIIDESGMPKERFSAEFPKEGPSILRIQQVVRGDSAAYFCASSSSEGNNSPLHFGNGTRLTVT.

This clonotype was detected many times. This chain links TRBV7-6 with TRBJ2-1; TRBD2 aligns across 7 bases. The V and J ends lost 2 bases and 1 base, in that order; junction bases with no gene match: 8. The CDR3 is 17 amino acids. Germline lookup yields CDR1 SGHVS and CDR2 FNYEAQ. The CDR3 bases are TGTGCCAGCAGCTTATTTTCAGCGGGACCTTCCTACAATGAGCAGTTCTTC. As protein: CASSLFSAGPSYNEQFF.

This clonotype has a count of ten or more. The DNA of the CDR3 is TGTGCCAGCAGCGTAGTCGGGGACAGCACAGATACGCAGTATTTT. Its translation: CASSVVGDSTDTQYF. This chain connects TRBV9 to TRBJ2-3; TRBD1 or TRBD2 may be the D gene (5 bases each). This CDR3 comprises 15 residues. Trimming shortened V by 0 bases and J by 0 bases, and 8 bases separated the two germline ends. The germline V gene has CDR1 SGDLS and CDR2 YYNGEE.

The chain carries TRBV12-3 or TRBV12-4 and TRBJ2-6; 8 bases are a match to TRBD1. This CDR3 region has 18 residues. Unmatched junction bases numbered 9, after V lost 1 base and J lost 4 bases. The CDR3 spells CASSLGTGPGAGANVLTF. The CDR3 DNA follows: TGTGCCAGCAGTTTAGGGACAGGGCCCGGCGCCGGGGCCAACGTCCTGACTTTC.

This clonotype was counted ten times or more. The chain carries TRBV20-1 and TRBJ2-1; no clear D gene. The V and J ends lost 6 bases and 4 bases respectively, with 16 bases between them. The germline gives CDR1 DFQATT, CDR2 SNEGSKA (reference sequence). The CDR3 contains 14 residues. The chain's CDR3 is CSAKGEPIYNEQFF. DNA for the CDR3: TGCAGTGCCAAGGGCGAACCAATTTACAATGAGCAGTTCTTC.

The table lists this clonotype with many counts. The rearrangement joins TRBV6-1 to TRBJ2-7; perhaps TRBD1 as D (6 bases). The CDR3 covers 15 residues. The germline V gene encodes CDR1 MNHNS and CDR2 SASEGT. Trimming removed 6 bases at V and 0 bases at J, with 15 bases between. CDR3 in amino acids: CASSPSRGSSYEQYF. DNA of the CDR3: TGTGCCAGCAGCCCCTCGAGGGGGAGCTCCTACGAGCAGTACTTC.

This clonotype was counted between two and nine times. The chain has TRBV6-5 and TRBJ2-7; D possibly corresponds to TRBD1 (7 bases). Trimming removed 2 bases at V and 1 base at J, with 12 bases between. Germline V gene sequence: CDR1 MNHEY, CDR2 SVGAGI. This CDR3 is built from 15 residues. In DNA, the CDR3 is TGTGCCAGCAGTTACCCCCAGGGGGGATCCTACGAGCAGTACTTC. This gives the protein CASSYPQGGSYEQYF.

This clonotype occurred once. The V call is TRBV5-1, the J call TRBJ1-1; D uncertain. V lost 0 bases and J 2 bases, leaving 14 bases between the germline ends. The germline V gene encodes CDR1 SGHRS and CDR2 YFSETQ. The CDR3 is made up of 16 amino acids. The CDR3 DNA sequence: TGCGCCAGCAGCTTGGAGGCAGCTACCCTTAACACTGAAGCTTTCTTT. Amino acid sequence: CASSLEAATLNTEAFF.

Of note for this clonotype: A single base separates this from a much larger clone, so it may be a read error. This rearrangement joins TRBV10-3 to TRBJ2-1, with D possibly TRBD1 on 5 matching bases. The assigned J gene may be wrong: the sequence end matches TRBJ2-7 better. Germline V gene lookup returns CDR1 ENHRY and CDR2 SYGVKD. The length of the CDR3 is 14 residues. The CDR3 here is CAISETSGYNEQYF. CDR3 coding DNA: TGTGCCATCAGCGAAACCTCAGGGTACAATGAGCAGTACTTC.

This clonotype was found many times. This rearrangement joins TRBV6-1 to TRBJ1-3; D gene uncertain. Germline CDR1 is MNHNS and CDR2 is SASEGT. V gave up 6 bases and J gave up 0 bases, with 12 bases separating them. This CDR3 region has 15 residues. The CDR3 DNA sequence: TGTGCCAGCAGACTCGCCCTGAGCTCTGGAAACACCATATATTTT. Translated: CASRLALSSGNTIYF.

There are many counts of this clonotype. The chain recombines TRBV28 with TRBJ1-5, with 12 bases identical to TRBD1. This CDR3 has 18 amino acids. J lost 4 bases, V lost 3 bases, and 10 bases had no gene match. Germline V gene lookup returns CDR1 MDHEN and CDR2 SYDVKM. CDR3 sequence reads: CASSLGGTGGLGNQPQHF. CDR3 sequence (DNA): TGTGCCAGCAGTTTGGGGGGGACAGGGGGCTTGGGAAATCAGCCCCAGCATTTT.

This clonotype has at least ten counts. The gene calls are TRBV6-1 and TRBJ1-4; 9 nucleotides agree with TRBD1. In germline, CDR1 is MNHNS, CDR2 SASEGT. The trim removed 10 bases at V and 5 bases at J, leaving 8 bases unmatched. This CDR3 has 14 amino acids. DNA for the CDR3: TGTGCCATCGGATCGACAGGGGGAAATGAAAAACTGTTTTTT. Translation gives CAIGSTGGNEKLFF.

With regard to this clonotype: Germline is not matched at one junction end, which may reflect a read error. This chain joins TRBV12-3 or TRBV12-4 and TRBJ1-3; D is uncertain. The CDR3 sequence is 12 residues long. CDR3 protein: CASSLEGSTIYF. The CDR3 DNA reads as TGTGCCAGCAGTTTGGAGGGAAGCACCATATATTTT.

This clonotype showed up many times. This chain connects TRBV9 to TRBJ2-7; D may correspond to TRBD1 or TRBD2 (5 bases each). CDR1 SGDLS and CDR2 YYNGEE come from the germline V gene. The CDR3 length is 16 residues. Between the trimmed V and J ends, which lost 0 bases and 4 bases, there was a span of 17 bases. The CDR3 loop reads CASSVGGSAAFYEQYF. The DNA for the CDR3 is TGTGCCAGCAGCGTAGGGGGGTCAGCGGCATTTTACGAGCAGTACTTC.

This clonotype was recorded at least ten times. J is TRBJ1-2 and V is TRBV6-1; D ambiguous. In germline, CDR1 is MNHNS, CDR2 SASEGT. This CDR3 spans 13 amino acids. V was cut by 4 bases and J by 4 bases, with 10 bases left in between. CDR3 in amino acids: CASSARVLYGYTF. CDR3 DNA sequence: TGTGCCAGCAGTGCCCGGGTACTCTATGGCTACACCTTC.

This clonotype has only a few counts. The J gene is TRBJ2-7, the V gene TRBV28, with D uncertain. This CDR3 spans 13 amino acids. Per germline, CDR1 MDHEN and CDR2 SYDVKM. Trimming cost V 3 bases and J 1 base, with 7 bases left between them. The CDR3 here is CASSFIESYEQYF. Here the CDR3 DNA reads TGTGCCAGCAGTTTTATCGAGTCCTACGAGCAGTACTTC.

This clonotype showed up many times. This chain joins TRBV5-1 and TRBJ1-1; D is uncertain. The CDR3 is 13 residues long. V gave up 4 bases and J gave up 1 base, with 8 bases separating them. Germline V gene data show CDR1 as SGHRS and CDR2 as YFSETQ. In DNA form, the CDR3 reads TGCGCCAGCAGCCCTTTTGGGAACACTGAAGCTTTCTTT. Protein product: CASSPFGNTEAFF.